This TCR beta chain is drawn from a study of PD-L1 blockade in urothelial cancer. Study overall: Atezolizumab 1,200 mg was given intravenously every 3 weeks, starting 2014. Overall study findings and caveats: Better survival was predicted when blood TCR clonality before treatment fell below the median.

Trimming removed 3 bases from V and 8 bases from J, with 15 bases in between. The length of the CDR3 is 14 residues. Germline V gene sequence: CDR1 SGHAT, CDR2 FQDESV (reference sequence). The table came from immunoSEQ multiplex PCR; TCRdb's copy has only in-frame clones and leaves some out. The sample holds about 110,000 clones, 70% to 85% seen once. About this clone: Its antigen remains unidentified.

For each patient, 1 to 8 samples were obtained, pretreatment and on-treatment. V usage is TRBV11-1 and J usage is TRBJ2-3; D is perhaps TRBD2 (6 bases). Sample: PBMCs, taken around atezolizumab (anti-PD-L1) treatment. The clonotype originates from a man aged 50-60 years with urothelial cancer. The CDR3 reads CASSLHRLETTQYF. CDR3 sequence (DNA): TGTGCCAGCAGCTTGCACCGACTAGAGACTACGCAGTATTTT.